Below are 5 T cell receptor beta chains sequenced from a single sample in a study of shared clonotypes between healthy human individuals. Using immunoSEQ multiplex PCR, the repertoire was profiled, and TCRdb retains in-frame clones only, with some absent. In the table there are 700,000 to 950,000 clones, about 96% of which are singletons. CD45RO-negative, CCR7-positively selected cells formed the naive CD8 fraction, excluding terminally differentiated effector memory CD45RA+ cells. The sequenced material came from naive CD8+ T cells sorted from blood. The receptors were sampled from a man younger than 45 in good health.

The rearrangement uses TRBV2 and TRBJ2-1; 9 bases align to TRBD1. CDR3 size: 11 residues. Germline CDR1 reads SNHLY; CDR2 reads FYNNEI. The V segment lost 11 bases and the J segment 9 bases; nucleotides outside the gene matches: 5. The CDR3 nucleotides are TGTGCCGACACAGGGGGCAGTGAGCAGTTCTTC. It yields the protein CADTGGSEQFF.

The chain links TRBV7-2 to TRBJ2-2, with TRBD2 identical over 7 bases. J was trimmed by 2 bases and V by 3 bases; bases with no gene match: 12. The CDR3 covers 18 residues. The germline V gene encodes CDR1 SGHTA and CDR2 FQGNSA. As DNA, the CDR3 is TGTGCCAGCAGCTTCCCTGGACTAGAAGGAGTAAACACCGGGGAGCTGTTTTTT. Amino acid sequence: CASSFPGLEGVNTGELFF.

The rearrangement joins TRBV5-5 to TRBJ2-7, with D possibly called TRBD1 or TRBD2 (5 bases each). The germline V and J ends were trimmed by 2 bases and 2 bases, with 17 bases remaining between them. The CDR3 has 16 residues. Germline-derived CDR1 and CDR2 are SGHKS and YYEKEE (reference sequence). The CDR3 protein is CASSFEWGTPTYEQYF. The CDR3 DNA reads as TGTGCCAGCAGCTTTGAGTGGGGGACCCCAACCTACGAGCAGTACTTC.

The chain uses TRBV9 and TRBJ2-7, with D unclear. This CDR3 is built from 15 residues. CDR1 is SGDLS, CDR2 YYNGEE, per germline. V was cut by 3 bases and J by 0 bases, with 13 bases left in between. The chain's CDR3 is CASSASGSSSYEQYF. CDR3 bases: TGTGCCAGCAGCGCATCAGGCTCCAGCTCCTACGAGCAGTACTTC. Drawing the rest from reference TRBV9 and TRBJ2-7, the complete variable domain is DSGVTQTPKHLITATGQRVTLRCSPRSGDLSVYWYQQSLDQGLQFLIQYYNGEERAKGNILERFSAQQFPDLHSELNLSSLELGDSALYFCASSASGSSSYEQYFGPGTRLTVT.

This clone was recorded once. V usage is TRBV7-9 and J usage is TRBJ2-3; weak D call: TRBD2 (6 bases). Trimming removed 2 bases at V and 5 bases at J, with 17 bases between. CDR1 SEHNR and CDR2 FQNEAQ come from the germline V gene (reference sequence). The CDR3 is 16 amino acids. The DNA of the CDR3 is TGTGCCAGCAGCTTATCGCTCGCGGGATCCAGAGATACGCAGTATTTT. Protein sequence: CASSLSLAGSRDTQYF.